A single sample is the source of the 2 T cell receptor beta chains below, sequenced in a study of T cell clones after liver transplantation. Method: immunoSEQ multiplex PCR; TCRdb's copy keeps in-frame clones and lacks some. The sample holds more than 75,000 clones, 70% to 85% seen once. Specimen: CD4+ T cells from blood, collected approximately 3.5 years after liver transplant. These receptors originate from a human patient who received a liver transplant. Some T cells may be supplied by the graft donor.

The chain joins TRBV18 to TRBJ2-3; TRBD1 is a possible D gene (5 bases). The CDR3 is 15 residues long. The V gene lost 5 bases and the J gene lost 4 bases, with 16 bases spanning the gap. Per the germline V gene, CDR1 is KGHSH and CDR2 is LQKENI. CDR3 region: CASSSVTGVADTQYF. CDR3 nucleotides: TGTGCCAGCTCATCTGTAACAGGCGTTGCAGATACGCAGTATTTT.

In this sample, this clone turned up once. The chain recombines TRBV11-2 with TRBJ2-7, with a tentative D call TRBD1 (5 bases). CDR1 is SGHAT, CDR2 FQNNGV, per germline. The V end was cut by 0 bases, the J end by 6 bases, with 15 bases between. CDR3 length: 15 residues. This CDR3 is CASSLDLWQGPEQYF. Written as DNA, the CDR3 is TGTGCCAGCAGCTTAGATCTCTGGCAGGGTCCCGAGCAGTACTTC.